These 26 T cell receptor beta chains originate from one sample sequenced in a study of blood T cell repertoires in COVID-19. The table came from immunoSEQ multiplex PCR; TCRdb's copy has only in-frame clones and leaves some out. The sample has more than 200,000 clones, around 83% seen once; the top ten hold about 8.9%. Material for sequencing was peripheral blood. The receptors originated from a woman in her fifties or sixties with acute or convalescent COVID-19.

This clone was observed at least ten times. This chain uses TRBV28 with TRBJ2-7, with D unresolved. Germline V lookup: CDR1 MDHEN, CDR2 SYDVKM. This CDR3 has 14 residues. Trimming took off 3 bases at V and 5 bases at J, with 14 bases between the two ends. CDR3 in DNA: TGTGCCAGCAGTTTGGTAGTTTCTCCGAACGAGCAGTACTTC. It yields the protein CASSLVVSPNEQYF.

The CDR3 nucleotides are TGTGCCAGCTCACGGGGACAGGGACGGACAGATACGCAGTATTTT. Translation: CASSRGQGRTDTQYF. This sequence joins TRBV18 and TRBJ2-3; 9 nucleotides align to TRBD1. In germline, CDR1 is KGHSH, CDR2 LQKENI. With 4 bases clipped from V and 3 bases from J, the junction kept 5 bases outside the gene matches. CDR3 length equals 15 residues.

This rearrangement joins TRBV2 to TRBJ2-1, with 11 bases aligning to TRBD1. CDR1 is SNHLY, CDR2 FYNNEI, per germline. Trimming removed 11 bases from V and 9 bases from J; junction bases left unmatched: 12. There are 14 residues in the CDR3. The CDR3 DNA reads TGTGCCGCCCACGGGACAGGGGGAATTGGTGAGCAGTTCTTC. Translation gives CAAHGTGGIGEQFF.

This clone was counted a few times. The genes are TRBV9 and TRBJ1-2; a possible D gene is TRBD1 (5 bases). This CDR3 has 11 residues. Trimming shortened V by 0 bases and J by 14 bases, and 11 bases separated the two germline ends. Per germline, CDR1 SGDLS and CDR2 YYNGEE. CDR3 region: CASSVAGYYTF. As DNA, the CDR3 is TGTGCCAGCAGCGTAGCAGGGTATTATACCTTC.

The sample holds one count of this clone. This chain uses TRBV10-2 with TRBJ2-5, with TRBD2 identical over 11 bases. The CDR3 sequence is 14 residues long. V was clipped by 6 bases and J by 5 bases; unmatched bases: 5. Germline V gene sequence: CDR1 WSHSY, CDR2 SAAADI. DNA for the CDR3: TGCGCCAGCAGACTCCCTAGCGGGGGGGAGACCCAGTACTTC. Translation: CASRLPSGGETQYF.

The chain recombines TRBV7-2 with TRBJ2-1, with a possible D match to TRBD1 (6 bases). V was shortened by 5 bases and J by 8 bases, with 19 bases between the two germline ends. This CDR3 contains 15 residues. From germline, CDR1 is SGHTA and CDR2 FQGNSA. DNA for the CDR3: TGTGCCAGCAGCCACCTACAGGGCCCTGATGATGAGCAGTTCTTC. It specifies CASSHLQGPDDEQFF.

The J gene is TRBJ2-1, the V gene TRBV15, with D maybe TRBD1 (5 bases). CDR3 length: 17 amino acids. Germline values: CDR1 LNHNV, CDR2 YYDKDF (reference sequence). V dropped 0 bases and J dropped 0 bases, with 12 bases sitting between them. This CDR3 reads CATSRDLTVSSYNEQFF. The CDR3 DNA follows: TGTGCCACCAGCAGAGACTTGACAGTGAGCTCCTACAATGAGCAGTTCTTC.

The rearrangement uses TRBV5-1 and TRBJ1-2; D gene ambiguous. This CDR3 contains 11 residues. V was clipped by 0 bases and J by 8 bases, with 5 bases between them. CDR1 SGHRS and CDR2 YFSETQ come from the germline V gene. CDR3 protein: CASSLAQGYTF. The DNA of the CDR3 is TGCGCCAGCAGCTTGGCCCAAGGCTACACCTTC.

This chain uses TRBV27 with TRBJ2-2, with D tentatively TRBD2 (5 bases). V lost 7 bases and J 5 bases, leaving 11 bases between the germline ends. From germline, CDR1 is MNHEY and CDR2 SMNVEV (reference sequence). This CDR3 has 13 residues. The CDR3 DNA is TGTGCCAGCAAGGGAGTGAGAACCGGGGAGCTGTTTTTT. Its protein is CASKGVRTGELFF.

The gene calls are TRBV10-3 and TRBJ2-1; no clear D gene. Germline V gene lookup returns CDR1 ENHRY and CDR2 SYGVKD. The CDR3 is 12 residues long. V was clipped by 2 bases and J by 4 bases, with 3 bases between them. The CDR3 sequence is CAISEQYNEQFF. The CDR3 DNA is TGTGCCATCAGTGAGCAGTACAATGAGCAGTTCTTC.

In this sample, this clone turned up a few times. The chain recombines TRBV5-1 with TRBJ2-3; a weak D match, TRBD1 (6 bases). The CDR3 is made up of 16 amino acids. V was clipped by 4 bases and J by 6 bases, with 21 bases between them. Germline V gene sequence: CDR1 SGHRS, CDR2 YFSETQ. Written as DNA, the CDR3 is TGCGCCAGCAGCCTCCAGGGGCCGTCAAGGGTGGATACGCAGTATTTT. This sequence encodes CASSLQGPSRVDTQYF.

Remarks on this clone: A junction boundary mismatches the germline segment, possibly from a read error. This chain joins TRBV18 and TRBJ2-1; D call uncertain. In germline, CDR1 is KGHSH, CDR2 LQKENI. This CDR3 spans 13 amino acids. CDR3 nucleotide sequence: TGTGCCAGCTCACCACGCGAGCGAGAGGCCATCCTCTTC. Translated, it gives CASSPREREAILF. The variable domain in full, with the rest retrieved from reference TRBV18 and TRBJ2-1, is NAGVMQNPRHLVRRRGQEARLRCSPMKGHSHVYWYRQLPEEGLKFMVYLQKENIIDESGMPKERFSAEFPKEGPSILRIQQVVRGDSAAYFCASSPREREAILFGPGTRLTVL.

V is TRBV24-1 and J is TRBJ2-3; 10 positions agree with TRBD1. CDR3 length equals 17 residues. V lost 0 bases, J lost 3 bases, and 5 bases stayed unmatched. Germline V gives CDR1 KGHDR, CDR2 SFDVKD. The CDR3, as DNA: TGTGCCACCAGTGATTTGTGGAAGGGACAGGGGACAGATACGCAGTATTTT. Translated, it gives CATSDLWKGQGTDTQYF.

The CDR3: CASSLGTGYMNTEAFF. The CDR3 DNA sequence: TGCGCCAGCAGCTTGGGAACAGGGTACATGAACACTGAAGCTTTCTTT. V usage is TRBV5-1 and J usage is TRBJ1-1, with a tentative D call TRBD1 (6 bases). This CDR3 comprises 16 residues. The germline V and J ends were trimmed by 0 bases and 0 bases, with 12 bases remaining between them. Germline values: CDR1 SGHRS, CDR2 YFSETQ.

The rearrangement links TRBV21-1 to TRBJ2-1; the table names TRBD2, a call not compared with the DNA. TRBV21-1 is reported as a pseudogene. The CDR3 loop spans 17 amino acids. CDR3 DNA sequence: TGTGCCAGCAGCAAGGGGTGTGGCGGGAGGTCTTACAATGAGCAGTTCTTC. Its translation: CASSKGCGGRSYNEQFF.

The CDR3 DNA reads TGCAGCGTTGGGAGGGACAGGGGTTCTAGCACAGATACGCAGTATTTT. Amino acids: CSVGRDRGSSTDTQYF. The V call is TRBV29-1, the J call TRBJ2-3; 10 bases are a match to TRBD1. Unmatched junction bases numbered 7, after V lost 4 bases and J lost 0 bases. This CDR3 region has 16 residues. The germline CDR1 and CDR2 sequences are SQVTM and ANQGSEA.

V is TRBV7-2 and J is TRBJ2-1; the match to TRBD1 covers 10 bases. Trimming removed 5 bases from V and 4 bases from J; junction bases left unmatched: 5. Germline V gives CDR1 SGHTA, CDR2 FQGNSA. The CDR3 extends over 15 amino acids. The CDR3 region is CASSLDRGRYNEQFF. The DNA of the CDR3 is TGTGCCAGCAGCCTCGACAGGGGGCGTTACAATGAGCAGTTCTTC. Filled out from reference TRBV7-2 and TRBJ2-1, the complete variable domain reads GAGVSQSPSNKVTEKGKDVELRCDPISGHTALYWYRQSLGQGLEFLIYFQGNSAPDKSGLPSDRFSAERTGGSVSTLTIQRTQQEDSAVYLCASSLDRGRYNEQFFGPGTRLTVL.

The CDR3 DNA reads as TGTGCCAGCAGTTTATTCCCCGACAGGGGAGATACTGAAGCTTTCTTT. It is translated as CASSLFPDRGDTEAFF. The chain links TRBV27 to TRBJ1-1; 8 bases are a match to TRBD1. The CDR3 totals 16 residues. The germline CDR1 and CDR2 sequences are MNHEY and SMNVEV (reference sequence). Losses at the gene ends were 1 base for V and 5 bases for J; bases not matched to a gene: 9.

The V and J genes are TRBV7-9 and TRBJ2-5; possible D gene TRBD2, 6 bases. Germline V lookup: CDR1 SEHNR, CDR2 FQNEAQ (reference sequence). CDR3 length: 13 amino acids. V was pared by 7 bases and J by 4 bases, with 13 bases between. CDR3 DNA: TGTGCCAGCATCCCGGGGGATGTAGAGACCCAGTACTTC. Protein sequence: CASIPGDVETQYF. Drawing the rest from reference TRBV7-9 and TRBJ2-5, the complete variable domain is DTGVSQNPRHKITKRGQNVTFRCDPISEHNRLYWYRQTLGQGPEFLTYFQNEAQLEKSRLLSDRFSAERPKGSFSTLEIQRTEQGDSAMYLCASIPGDVETQYFGPGTRLLVL.

The rearrangement links TRBV5-8 to TRBJ2-7; no firm D call. The V and J ends lost 9 bases and 0 bases respectively, with 16 bases between them. Germline V lookup: CDR1 SGHTS, CDR2 YDEGEE. There are 14 residues in the CDR3. The CDR3 region is CATVGSTSSYEQYF. CDR3 coding DNA: TGTGCCACCGTGGGCAGTACGAGCTCCTACGAGCAGTACTTC. The full variable domain, rest sourced from reference TRBV5-8 and TRBJ2-7, is EAGVTQSPTHLIKTRGQQATLRCSPISGHTSVYWYQQALGLGLQFLLWYDEGEERNRGNFPPRFSGRQFPNYSSELNVNALELEDSALYLCATVGSTSSYEQYFGPGTRLTVT.

Comment on this clone: Different DNA sequences within this sample yield the same CDR3. This chain uses TRBV24-1 with TRBJ1-1, with 8 bases that match TRBD1. This CDR3 contains 15 residues. In germline, CDR1 is KGHDR, CDR2 SFDVKD. V gave up 2 bases and J gave up 1 base; unmatched junction bases: 2. The CDR3 reads CATSDSTGGNTEAFF. CDR3 in DNA: TGTGCCACCAGTGATTCAACAGGGGGGAACACTGAAGCTTTCTTT.

The V call is TRBV15, the J call TRBJ2-2; D perhaps matches TRBD1 (6 bases). V was shortened by 3 bases and J by 2 bases, with 10 bases between the two germline ends. The germline V gene has CDR1 LNHNV and CDR2 YYDKDF (reference sequence). The CDR3 length is 15 residues. CDR3 loop: CATSRRDTNTGELFF. CDR3 bases: TGTGCCACCAGCAGGAGGGACACCAACACCGGGGAGCTGTTTTTT.

V gene TRBV14 combines with J gene TRBJ1-1; no clear D. CDR1 and CDR2 (germline): SGHDN, FVKESK. Trimming removed 1 base from V and 5 bases from J, with 11 bases in between. The CDR3 is 14 residues long. This CDR3 is CASSQVGRETEAFF. Written as DNA, the CDR3 is TGTGCCAGCAGCCAAGTTGGGAGGGAGACTGAAGCTTTCTTT.

CDR3 sequence: CARPRAVPYNEQFF. In nucleotides, the CDR3 is TGTGCCAGACCTAGAGCCGTACCCTACAATGAGCAGTTCTTC. V gene TRBV6-4 combines with J gene TRBJ2-1, with D hard to call. The CDR3 is made up of 14 amino acids. The germline V gene has CDR1 MRHNA and CDR2 SNTAGT. V shed 9 bases and J shed 2 bases, with 14 bases lying between them.

This clone was counted once. The chain combines TRBV13 with TRBJ1-5, with 10 bases aligning to TRBD1. CDR1 PRHDT and CDR2 FYEKMQ come from the germline V gene (reference sequence). Trimming at V came to 5 bases and at J to 7 bases, leaving 11 bases not matched to a gene. The CDR3 consists of 16 residues. In nucleotides, the CDR3 is TGTGCCAGCAGCAACTCCGGGACAGGGGTAAACCAGCCCCAGCATTTT. Translation: CASSNSGTGVNQPQHF.

The chain joins TRBV5-6 to TRBJ1-1, with 7 bases fitting TRBD1. The germline gives CDR1 SGHDT, CDR2 YYEEEE. With 4 bases clipped from V and 6 bases from J, the junction kept 6 bases outside the gene matches. The length of the CDR3 is 13 residues. CDR3 bases: TGTGCCAGCAGCACCAGGGGGTGGGCTGAAGCTTTCTTT. Its translation: CASSTRGWAEAFF.